This record concerns one T cell receptor (beta chain) sequence. Its antigen is currently unknown. The sample comes from a study of T cell responses to AZD1222 COVID-19 vaccine. In germline, CDR1 is MRHNA, CDR2 SNTAGT. The trim removed 5 bases at V and 2 bases at J, leaving 6 bases unmatched. This CDR3 contains 15 residues. Findings and caveats of the study: Donors were mostly white British, more females; clonal diversity possibly underestimated.

Here immunoSEQ multiplex PCR was the method, and the copy in TCRdb shows in-frame clones only, minus some. The sample consists of about 110,000 clones, roughly 92% of them appearing once. Sequenced here: peripheral blood, sampled on day 0 of AZD1222 vaccination. The chain is built from TRBV6-4 and TRBJ2-3; 8 bases match TRBD1. The sequence was obtained from an adult in good health. The CDR3 nucleotides are TGTGCCAGCAGTAACGGACAGGGACACACAGATACGCAGTATTTT. Its protein is CASSNGQGHTDTQYF.